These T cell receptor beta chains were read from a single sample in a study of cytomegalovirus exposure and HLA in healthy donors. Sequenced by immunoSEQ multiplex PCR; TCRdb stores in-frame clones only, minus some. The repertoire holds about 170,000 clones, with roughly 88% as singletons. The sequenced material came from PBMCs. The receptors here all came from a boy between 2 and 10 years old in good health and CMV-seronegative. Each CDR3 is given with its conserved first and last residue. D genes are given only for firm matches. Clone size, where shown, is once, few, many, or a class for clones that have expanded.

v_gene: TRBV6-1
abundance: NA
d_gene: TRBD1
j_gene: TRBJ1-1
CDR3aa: CASSEYLRTGGNTEAFF
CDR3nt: TGTGCCAGCAGTGAATATCTACGGACAGGGGGGAACACTGAAGCTTTCTTT

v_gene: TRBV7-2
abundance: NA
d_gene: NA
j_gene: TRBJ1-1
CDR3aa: CASSPAGVRKNTEAFF
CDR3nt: TGTGCCAGCAGCCCGGCCGGAGTGCGAAAGAACACTGAAGCTTTCTTT

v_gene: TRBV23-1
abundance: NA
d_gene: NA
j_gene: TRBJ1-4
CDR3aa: CASSQNVLNEKLFF
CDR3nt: TGCGCCAGCAGTCAAAACGTACTCAATGAAAAACTGTTTTTT

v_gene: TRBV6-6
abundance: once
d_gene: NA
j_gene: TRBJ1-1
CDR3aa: CASSFGTTNEAFF
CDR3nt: TGTGCCAGCAGTTTCGGGACTACAAATGAAGCTTTCTTT

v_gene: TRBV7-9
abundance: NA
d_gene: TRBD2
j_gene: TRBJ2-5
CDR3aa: CASSPDGLGQETQYF
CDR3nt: TGTGCCAGCAGCCCCGACGGACTAGGTCAAGAGACCCAGTACTTC

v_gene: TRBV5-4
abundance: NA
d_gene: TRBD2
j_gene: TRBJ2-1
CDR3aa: CASSSTFRGGTYNEQFF
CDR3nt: TGTGCCAGCAGCTCGACCTTTCGCGGGGGAACCTACAATGAGCAGTTCTTC

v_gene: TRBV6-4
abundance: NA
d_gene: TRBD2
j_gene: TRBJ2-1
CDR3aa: CASHEESGRNYNEQFF
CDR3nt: TGTGCCAGCCATGAGGAGAGCGGGAGGAACTACAATGAGCAGTTCTTC

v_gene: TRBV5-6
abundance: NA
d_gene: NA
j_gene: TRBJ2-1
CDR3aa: CASSLFTGYRTYNEQFF
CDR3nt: TGTGCCAGCAGCTTGTTCACCGGTTATAGAACCTACAATGAGCAGTTCTTC

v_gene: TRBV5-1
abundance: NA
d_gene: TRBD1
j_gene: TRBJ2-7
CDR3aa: CASSNGTGLTYEQYF
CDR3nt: TGCGCCAGCAGCAACGGGACAGGGCTCACCTACGAGCAGTACTTC

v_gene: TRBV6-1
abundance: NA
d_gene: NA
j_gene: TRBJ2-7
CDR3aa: CATRLVPQLEQYF
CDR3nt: TGTGCCACCCGCCTAGTCCCCCAACTAGAGCAGTACTTC

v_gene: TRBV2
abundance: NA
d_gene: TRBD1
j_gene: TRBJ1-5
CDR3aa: CASGNRAWTGREGQPQHF
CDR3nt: TGTGCCAGCGGGAACAGGGCTTGGACAGGGCGGGAGGGGCAGCCCCAGCATTTT

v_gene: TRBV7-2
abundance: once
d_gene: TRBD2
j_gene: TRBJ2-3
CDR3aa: CASSLAGGSTDTQYF
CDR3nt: TGTGCCAGCAGCTTAGCGGGGGGGAGCACAGATACGCAGTATTTT

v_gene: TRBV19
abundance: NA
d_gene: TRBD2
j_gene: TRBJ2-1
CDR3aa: CASSTPPGLAGGAGNEQFF
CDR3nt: TGTGCCAGTAGTACCCCCCCGGGACTAGCGGGAGGTGCAGGGAATGAGCAGTTCTTC

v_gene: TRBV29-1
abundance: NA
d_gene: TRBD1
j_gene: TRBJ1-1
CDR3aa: CSASGTGGTEAFF
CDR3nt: TGCAGCGCCTCCGGGACAGGGGGCACTGAAGCTTTCTTT

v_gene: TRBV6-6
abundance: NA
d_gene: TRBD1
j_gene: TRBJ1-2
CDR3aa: CAISEQGAGGYTF
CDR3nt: TGTGCCATCTCCGAACAGGGGGCAGGTGGCTACACCTTC

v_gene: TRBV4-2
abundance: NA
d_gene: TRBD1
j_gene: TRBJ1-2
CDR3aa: CASSQKGQGAYGYTF
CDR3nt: TGTGCCAGCAGCCAAAAGGGACAGGGGGCCTATGGCTACACCTTC

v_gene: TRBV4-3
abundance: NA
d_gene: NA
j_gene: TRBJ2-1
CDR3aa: CASSQDFRGWDEQFF
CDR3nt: TGCGCCAGCAGCCAAGATTTTCGGGGATGGGATGAGCAGTTCTTC

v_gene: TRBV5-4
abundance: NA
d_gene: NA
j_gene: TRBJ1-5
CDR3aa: CASSSKSGGRDQPQHF
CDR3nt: TGTGCCAGCAGCTCCAAGTCGGGGGGGAGGGATCAGCCCCAGCATTTT

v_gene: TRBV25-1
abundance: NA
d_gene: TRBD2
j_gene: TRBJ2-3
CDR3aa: CASSPQLAGLIDTQYF
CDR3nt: TGTGCCAGCAGTCCTCAACTAGCGGGATTGATAGATACGCAGTATTTT

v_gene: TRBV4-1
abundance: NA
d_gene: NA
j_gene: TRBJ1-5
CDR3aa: CASSQMSGGNQPQHF
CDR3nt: TGCGCCAGCAGCCAAATGTCAGGGGGCAATCAGCCCCAGCATTTT

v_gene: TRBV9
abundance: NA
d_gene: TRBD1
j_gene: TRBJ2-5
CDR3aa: CASSYRQGALGETQYF
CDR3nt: TGTGCCAGCAGCTACCGACAGGGGGCGCTGGGAGAGACCCAGTACTTC

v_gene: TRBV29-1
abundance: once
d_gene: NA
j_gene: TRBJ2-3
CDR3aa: CSVEEGSGTDTQYF
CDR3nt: TGCAGCGTTGAGGAGGGGTCCGGCACAGATACGCAGTATTTT

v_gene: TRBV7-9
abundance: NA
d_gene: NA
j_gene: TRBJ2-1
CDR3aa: CASSPPVRGWESSYNEQFF
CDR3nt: TGTGCCAGCAGCCCCCCGGTGAGAGGTTGGGAGAGCTCCTACAATGAGCAGTTCTTC

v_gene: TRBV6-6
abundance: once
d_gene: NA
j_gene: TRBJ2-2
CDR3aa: CASSYGARSGTGELFF
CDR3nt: TGTGCCAGCAGTTACGGAGCGAGGTCGGGGACCGGGGAGCTGTTTTTT

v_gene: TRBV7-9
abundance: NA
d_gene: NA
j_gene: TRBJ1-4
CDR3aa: CASSQQGLGEKLFF
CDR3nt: TGTGCCAGCAGCCAACAGGGTTTGGGTGAAAAACTGTTTTTT

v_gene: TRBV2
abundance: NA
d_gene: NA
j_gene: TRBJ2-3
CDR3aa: CASKDSRITDTQYF
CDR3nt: TGTGCCAGCAAAGATAGTCGCATCACAGATACGCAGTATTTT

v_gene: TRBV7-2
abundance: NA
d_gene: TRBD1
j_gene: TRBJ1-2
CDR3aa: CASSLGQGNYGYTF
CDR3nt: TGTGCCAGCAGCTTAGGACAGGGGAACTATGGCTACACCTTC

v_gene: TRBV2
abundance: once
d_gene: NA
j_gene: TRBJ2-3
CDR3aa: CASRAGTGGTDTQYF
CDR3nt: TGTGCCAGCAGGGCCGGGACCGGGGGAACAGATACGCAGTATTTT

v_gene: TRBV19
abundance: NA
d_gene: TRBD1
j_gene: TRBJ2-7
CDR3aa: CASSIMGQGLEEQYF
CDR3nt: TGTGCCAGTAGTATAATGGGACAGGGGCTTGAGGAGCAGTACTTC

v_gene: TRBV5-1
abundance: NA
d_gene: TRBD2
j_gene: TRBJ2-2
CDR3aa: CASSWGLAAMNTGELFF
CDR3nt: TGCGCCAGCAGCTGGGGACTAGCGGCGATGAACACCGGGGAGCTGTTTTTT

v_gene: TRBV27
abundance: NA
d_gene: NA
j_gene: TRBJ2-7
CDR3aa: CASSLSTEGEQYF
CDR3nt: TGTGCCAGCAGTTTATCCACAGAGGGCGAGCAGTACTTC

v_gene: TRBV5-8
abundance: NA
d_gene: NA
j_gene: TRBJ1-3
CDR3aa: CASSRGGPDSGNTIYF
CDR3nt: TGTGCCAGCAGCAGGGGGGGACCTGACTCTGGAAACACCATATATTTT

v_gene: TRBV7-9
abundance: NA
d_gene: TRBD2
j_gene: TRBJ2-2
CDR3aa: CASSAIAGYTGELFF
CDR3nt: TGTGCCAGCAGCGCGATAGCGGGGTACACCGGGGAGCTGTTTTTT

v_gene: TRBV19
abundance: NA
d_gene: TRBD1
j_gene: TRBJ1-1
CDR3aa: CASSMDRVWDTEAFF
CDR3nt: TGTGCCAGTAGTATGGACAGGGTCTGGGACACTGAAGCTTTCTTT

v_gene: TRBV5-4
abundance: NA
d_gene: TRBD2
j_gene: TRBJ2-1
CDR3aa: CASSPARASGGAGGNEQFF
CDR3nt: TGTGCCAGCAGCCCCGCGCGGGCTAGCGGGGGCGCAGGGGGCAATGAGCAGTTCTTC

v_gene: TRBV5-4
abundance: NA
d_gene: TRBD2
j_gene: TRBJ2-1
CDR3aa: CASSSGLSGVNEQFF
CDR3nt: TGTGCCAGCAGCTCGGGTTTGAGCGGGGTCAATGAGCAGTTCTTC

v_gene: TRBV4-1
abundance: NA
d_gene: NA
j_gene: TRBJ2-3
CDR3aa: CASSHSFFSGDTQYF
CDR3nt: TGCGCCAGCAGCCATTCCTTCTTCTCCGGGGATACGCAGTATTTT

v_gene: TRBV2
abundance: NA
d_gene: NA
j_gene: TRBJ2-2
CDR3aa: CASSWVGVNTGELFF
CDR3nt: TGTGCCAGCAGTTGGGTAGGAGTAAACACCGGGGAGCTGTTTTTT

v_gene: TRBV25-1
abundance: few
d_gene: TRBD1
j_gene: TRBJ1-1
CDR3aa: CASRPTGGAGGTEAFF
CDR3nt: TGTGCCAGCAGACCAACAGGGGGCGCGGGGGGCACTGAAGCTTTCTTT

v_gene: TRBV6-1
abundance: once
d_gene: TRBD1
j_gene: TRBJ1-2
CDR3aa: CASSQSGTGDGYTF
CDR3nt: TGTGCCAGCAGTCAGTCCGGGACAGGGGACGGCTACACCTTC

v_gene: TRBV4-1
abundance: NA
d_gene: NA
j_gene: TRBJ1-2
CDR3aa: CASSQDRWVRTGLGYTF
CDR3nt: TGCGCCAGCAGCCAAGATAGGTGGGTTAGAACAGGGCTTGGCTACACCTTC

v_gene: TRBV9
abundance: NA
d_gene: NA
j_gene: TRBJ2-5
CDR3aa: CASSVVSSPQETQYF
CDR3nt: TGTGCCAGCAGCGTAGTTAGCAGCCCCCAAGAGACCCAGTACTTC

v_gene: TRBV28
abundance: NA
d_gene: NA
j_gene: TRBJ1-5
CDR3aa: CASKGIGNQPQHF
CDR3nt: TGTGCCAGCAAGGGGATCGGCAATCAGCCCCAGCATTTT

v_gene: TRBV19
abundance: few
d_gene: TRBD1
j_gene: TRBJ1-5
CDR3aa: CASSLTGDVNQPQHF
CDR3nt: TGTGCCAGTAGTTTAACAGGGGATGTGAATCAGCCCCAGCATTTT

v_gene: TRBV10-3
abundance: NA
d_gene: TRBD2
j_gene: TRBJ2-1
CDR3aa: CAISDPQGGSGSVRLYNEQFF
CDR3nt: TGTGCCATCAGTGATCCTCAGGGGGGTAGCGGGAGCGTTCGTCTCTACAATGAGCAGTTCTTC

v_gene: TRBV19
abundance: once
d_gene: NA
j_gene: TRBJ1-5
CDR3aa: CASSIGDIYSNQPQHF
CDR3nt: TGTGCCAGTAGTATAGGGGACATCTATAGCAATCAGCCCCAGCATTTT

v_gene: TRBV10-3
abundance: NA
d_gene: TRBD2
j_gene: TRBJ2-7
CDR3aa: CAITTSAGEQYF
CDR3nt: TGTGCCATCACGACTAGCGCGGGTGAGCAGTACTTC

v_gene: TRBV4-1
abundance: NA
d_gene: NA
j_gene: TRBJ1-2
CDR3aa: CASSHQADYGYTF
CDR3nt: TGCGCCAGCAGCCACCAGGCCGACTATGGCTACACCTTC

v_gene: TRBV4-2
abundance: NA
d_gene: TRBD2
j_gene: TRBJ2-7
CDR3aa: CASSQVPRGRGGGYEQYF
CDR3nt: TGTGCCAGCAGCCAAGTTCCCCGGGGCCGGGGGGGAGGTTACGAGCAGTACTTC

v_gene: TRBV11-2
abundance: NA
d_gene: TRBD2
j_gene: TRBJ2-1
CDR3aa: CASSLGGGTYNEQFF
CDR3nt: TGTGCCAGCAGCTTAGGGGGGGGGACTTACAATGAGCAGTTCTTC